This T cell receptor (beta chain) was recovered during a study of identical twins (TCRdb year 2016). With regard to the full study: To test whether fetal clonotypes persist, the study used deep sequencing on TCR alpha and beta repertoires from monozygotic twins, unrelated adults of various ages, and cord blood. Replicate twin experiments were performed at different times using different library preparation protocols to rule out contamination. Here is what the overall study found, with its caveats: Fewer insertions were carried by abundant cord blood beta clonotypes; a weaker similar trend was observed in young adult naive repertoires, while no such trend was observed in memory repertoires. In beta out-of-frame sequences, excess twin sharing was weaker, because having fewer shared sequences lowered the signal-to-noise ratio. Out-of-frame TCR alpha sharing in monozygotic twins was systematically underestimated by recombination models, whereas sharing between unrelated individuals was in agreement with the recombination models. Compared with coincidental sharing between unrelated individuals, an excess of low generation-probability sequences was observed among out-of-frame TCR alpha sequences shared between twins. Because the same donors could not be followed over many years, the conclusions relied on cross-sectional statistical analysis. Zero-insertion analyses could be partly confounded by invariant T cells such as MAIT and iNKT, though diverse VJ usage argued against such confounding for most clonotypes.

The CDR3 measures 16 amino acids from cysteine to phenylalanine. Only the CDR3 DNA stays, 48 bases, in frame from base 1. CDR1 is given as LNHNV and CDR2 as YYDKDF, both from the germline V gene (reference sequence). V lost 0 bases and J lost 5 bases, and the count of bases not matched to a germline gene is 7. Receptor libraries were prepared by 5' RACE. TCRdb lists the instrument as Illumina HiSeq 2000. A universal primer binding site was added through template switching, and the final cDNA carried a unique molecular identifier so that TCR cDNA molecules could be counted accurately. First-strand cDNA for TCR alpha and beta chains was synthesized from specific primers in the conserved constant-segment region. To control for contamination, each cDNA library was double barcoded with a SMART-Mk sample barcode plus Illumina barcodes. Two successive PCR steps introduced TruSeq adapter sequences along with Illumina sample barcodes. TCR alpha and beta cDNA libraries were sequenced on the Illumina HiSeq platform with custom primers. The study's own analysis went as follows. Raw reads were processed with MiGEC to extract unique molecular identifiers, and MiXCR was used to determine CDR3 positions. Recombination models were inferred per individual with the repgenHMM and IGoR tools using an EM algorithm. Shared clonotype analysis was performed with the tcR package in R, normalizing sharing by the product of cloneset sizes. To study raw recombination without the effects of thymic and clonal selection, out-of-frame nonproductive sequences were analyzed. TCRdb handled the public reads itself, with Q25 trimming in fastp and clone calling in MiXCR, and kept productive beta chains. Rows with one shared CDR3 protein collapse into an entry with the most common genes and DNA. The V and J calls here are based on TCRdb, not the publication. The table for this sample lists around 1.7 million distinct CDR3 sequences; about 32% of them were counted only once. 0.27% of the sample is taken by the ten largest.

This clonotype was detected a few times. What this receptor recognizes is not known. No much larger clone exists at a distance of one base, and base qualities are not known. All donors were healthy Caucasians. This TCR came from a newborn girl in good health. Sequencing was carried out using cord blood. This sequence uses TRBV15 and TRBJ1-1; the central 9 bases match TRBD1. In nucleotides, the sequence is TGTGCCACCAGCAGAGAGGGACAGGGAAGAAAGACTGAAGCTTTCTTT. Its protein is CATSREGQGRKTEAFF.